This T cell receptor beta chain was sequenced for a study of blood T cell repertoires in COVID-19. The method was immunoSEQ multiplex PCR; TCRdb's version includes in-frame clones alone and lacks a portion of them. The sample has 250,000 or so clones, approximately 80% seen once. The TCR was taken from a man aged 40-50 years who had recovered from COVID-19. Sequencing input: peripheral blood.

In DNA form, the CDR3 reads TGTGCCAGCAGTGACGGGACAGGGGGCTTATCACCCCTCCACTTT. Encoded protein: CASSDGTGGLSPLHF. The chain joins TRBV9 to TRBJ1-6; 12 bases match TRBD1. J was trimmed by 10 bases and V by 5 bases; bases with no gene match: 7. Germline V gene data show CDR1 as SGDLS and CDR2 as YYNGEE. This CDR3 comprises 15 residues.